The T cell receptor (beta chain) described here comes from a study of cytomegalovirus exposure and HLA in healthy donors. The study, taken as a whole, reports: Per published reports, the classifier diagnosed cytomegalovirus status with high specificity and sensitivity. Listed as cytomegalovirus-associated were over 150 TCR beta chains. Segments of the TCR beta V type were, in most cases, productive about 90% or about 30% of the time in an earlier analysis.

This CDR3 has 12 amino acids. The J segment lost 6 bases and the V segment lost 4 bases, leaving 4 bases of the junction unmatched. The germline V gene encodes CDR1 SQVTM and CDR2 ANQGSEA. The PCR ran on 60 Vbeta and 13 Jbeta primers. Clones were read by immunoSEQ multiplex PCR, and TCRdb kept only the in-frame ones, dropping some. The sample has about 100,000 clones, 73% seen once; the top ten hold 7.8%. This clone was detected once. What it binds is unknown. V usage is TRBV29-1 and J usage is TRBJ2-7, with 9 bases that match TRBD1. This receptor was obtained from a man between 25 and 39 years old in good health and CMV-seronegative. What was sequenced was PBMCs. CDR3 bases: TGCAGCGTTGCGGGACAGGGCCGCGAGCAGTACTTC. Residues: CSVAGQGREQYF.